This T cell receptor (beta chain) was sequenced during a study of blood T cell repertoires in COVID-19. As for the study in general: The samples span acute and convalescent COVID-19 from the United States, Italy and Spain.

Researchers sorted participants into cohorts using their self-reported clinical history. Before they entered the study, exposed participants had met a COVID-19 case within 2 weeks. The data were produced by immunoSEQ multiplex PCR, yet TCRdb's version contains in-frame clones alone and is incomplete. The sample lists a few hundred thousand clones; under 90% were seen once. The CDR3 is made up of 16 amino acids. This clonotype originated in a woman between 50 and 59 years old who had been exposed to COVID-19. Sequenced sample: PBMCs or T cells enriched from blood (not recorded which). The chain couples TRBV21-1 to TRBJ1-3; the D call in the table, TRBD1, was not verified against the DNA. TRBV21-1 is deemed a pseudogene. CDR3 DNA sequence: TGTGCCAGCAGCAAGACCGGGACAGGGATTGGAAACACCATATATTTT. Protein sequence: CASSKTGTGIGNTIYF.